This TCR beta chain is drawn from a study of blood T cell repertoires in COVID-19. Study in general: Nucleic acid was either cDNA or gDNA, and it came from T cells, B-cell-depleted T cells, or PBMCs.

V lost 5 bases to trimming and J lost 2 bases; unmatched junction nucleotides: 6. Germline values: CDR1 SGHAT, CDR2 FQNNGV. CDR3 length: 14 residues. This clone has just one count. Clones were sequenced by immunoSEQ multiplex PCR, and TCRdb holds only the in-frame ones, with some missing. This table holds a few hundred thousand clones, around 87% found once. Cohort allocation depended upon clinical history that participants reported. The sequenced material came from PBMCs or T cells enriched from blood (not recorded which). The receptor was isolated from a woman aged 40-49 years who had recovered from COVID-19. The chain carries TRBV11-2 and TRBJ2-7; 7 bases fit TRBD1. This chain's CDR3 is CASSQGVVPYEQYF. The DNA for the CDR3 is TGTGCCAGCAGCCAGGGGGTGGTTCCCTACGAGCAGTACTTC.